Shown below are 31 T cell receptor beta chains from a single sample sequenced in a study of blood T cell repertoires in COVID-19. Here immunoSEQ multiplex PCR was the method, and the copy in TCRdb shows in-frame clones only, minus some. This table holds 200,000 or so clones, about 88% found once. Input material: peripheral blood. The receptors were sampled from a woman aged 40 to 50 who had recovered from COVID-19.

The chain uses TRBV4-3 and TRBJ2-7; D remains ambiguous. Per the germline V gene, CDR1 is LGHNA and CDR2 is YSLEER. V lost 0 bases and J lost 3, with 12 bases in between. The CDR3 contains 15 residues. CDR3 sequence: CASSQEKAGYYEQYF. CDR3 bases: TGCGCCAGCAGCCAAGAAAAAGCCGGTTACTACGAGCAGTACTTC.

The table lists this clone with a count of one. CDR3 loop: CASRSTGQRLYEQYF. CDR3 sequence (DNA): TGTGCCAGCAGGTCTACGGGTCAGCGATTATACGAGCAGTACTTC. The V gene is TRBV28, the J gene TRBJ2-7; D ambiguous. This CDR3 has 15 residues. V dropped 6 bases and J dropped 4 bases, with 19 bases sitting between them. Germline CDR1 reads MDHEN; CDR2 reads SYDVKM.

The sample holds a few counts of this clone. The chain employs TRBV18 and TRBJ2-7; perhaps TRBD1 as D (6 bases). The CDR3 spans 16 residues. Germline CDR1 reads KGHSH; CDR2 reads LQKENI. The germline V and J ends were trimmed by 2 bases and 1 base, with 15 bases remaining between them. CDR3 residues: CASSPGNRAESYEQYF. In DNA, the CDR3 is TGTGCCAGCTCACCAGGGAACAGGGCAGAGTCCTACGAGCAGTACTTC.

The chain has TRBV7-9 and TRBJ1-3; D may be TRBD1 (5 bases). The CDR3 sequence is 14 residues long. The germline V and J ends were trimmed by 1 base and 2 bases, with 6 bases remaining between them. Germline CDR1 SEHNR, CDR2 FQNEAQ (reference sequence). The CDR3 DNA reads as TGTGCCAGCAGCTTAGAGGGGACTGGAAACACCATATATTTT. Its protein product is CASSLEGTGNTIYF.

This clone was counted a single time. The chain joins TRBV7-9 to TRBJ2-2; 7 bases are shared with TRBD2. V was clipped by 1 base and J by 4 bases; unmatched bases: 9. CDR1 SEHNR and CDR2 FQNEAQ come from the germline V gene (reference sequence). The CDR3 extends over 17 amino acids. The CDR3 nucleotides are TGTGCCAGCAGCTTAGGCGGCGGCGGGAGCCCCACCGGGGAGCTGTTTTTT. As protein: CASSLGGGGSPTGELFF. The full variable domain, completed using reference TRBV7-9 and TRBJ2-2, is DTGVSQNPRHKITKRGQNVTFRCDPISEHNRLYWYRQTLGQGPEFLTYFQNEAQLEKSRLLSDRFSAERPKGSFSTLEIQRTEQGDSAMYLCASSLGGGGSPTGELFFGEGSRLTVL.

In its sample, this clone was seen once. V is TRBV6-4 and J is TRBJ2-1; 8 bases are shared with TRBD2. The V segment lost 7 bases and the J segment 5 bases; nucleotides outside the gene matches: 16. Per germline, CDR1 MRHNA and CDR2 SNTAGT. The CDR3 spans 17 residues. The DNA for the CDR3 is TGTGCCAGCATTCCCGAAGGGACTAGTTCGACGCACAATGAGCAGTTCTTC. Amino acid sequence: CASIPEGTSSTHNEQFF.

The chain is built from TRBV28 and TRBJ2-3; 8 nucleotides agree with TRBD1. In germline, CDR1 is MDHEN, CDR2 SYDVKM. The CDR3 is 15 residues long. V dropped 3 bases and J dropped 0; count of bases not matched to a gene: 2. CDR3 sequence (DNA): TGTGCCAGCAGTTTGGACAGGGTTAGCACAGATACGCAGTATTTT. It translates to CASSLDRVSTDTQYF.

J is TRBJ1-2 and V is TRBV19; D remains unclear. The CDR3 has 13 amino acids. With 3 bases removed from V and 4 bases from J, the gap between germline ends came to 9 bases. From germline, CDR1 is LNHDA and CDR2 SQIVND (reference sequence). The CDR3 DNA reads as TGTGCCAGTAGTATTACGAGTGCCTATGGCTACACCTTC. It translates to CASSITSAYGYTF.

The table lists this clone with a few counts. The chain uses TRBV7-9 and TRBJ1-2; D perhaps matches TRBD1 (6 bases). Germline CDR1 and CDR2: SEHNR and FQNEAQ (reference sequence). There are 15 residues in the CDR3. V lost 1 base to trimming and J lost 2 bases, with 11 bases between them. CDR3 amino acids: CASSLVKGQNYGYTF. The CDR3 nucleotides are TGTGCCAGCAGCTTAGTAAAAGGACAGAACTATGGCTACACCTTC.

V and J are TRBV11-1 and TRBJ2-2; 8 bases fit TRBD2. Per germline, CDR1 SGHAT and CDR2 FQDESV (reference sequence). Trimming at V came to 2 bases and at J to 6 bases, leaving 8 bases not matched to a gene. The CDR3 runs 16 residues. The CDR3 sequence: CASSLYGTSLSGELFF. The CDR3 DNA is TGTGCCAGCAGCTTATACGGGACTAGTCTCTCCGGGGAGCTGTTTTTT.

This clone was seen a few times. V gene TRBV18 combines with J gene TRBJ2-7, with TRBD1 identical over 10 bases. V shed 3 bases, J shed 3 bases, and the junction held 5 bases outside the gene matches. Looked up from germline, CDR1 is KGHSH and CDR2 is LQKENI. CDR3 length: 15 amino acids. In nucleotides, the CDR3 is TGTGCCAGCTCACCTAGGACAGGGGGAGACTACGAGCAGTACTTC. Amino acid sequence: CASSPRTGGDYEQYF.

The rearrangement links TRBV7-9 to TRBJ1-2, with 7 bases lining up with TRBD1. The ends lost 5 bases at V and 0 bases at J; junction bases unmatched: 3. CDR3 length: 14 amino acids. In germline, CDR1 is SEHNR, CDR2 FQNEAQ (reference sequence). CDR3 DNA: TGTGCCAGCAGCACGGGACAGCCTAACTATGGCTACACCTTC. This translates into CASSTGQPNYGYTF. Based on the CDR3 plus reference TRBV7-9 and TRBJ1-2, the full variable domain is DTGVSQNPRHKITKRGQNVTFRCDPISEHNRLYWYRQTLGQGPEFLTYFQNEAQLEKSRLLSDRFSAERPKGSFSTLEIQRTEQGDSAMYLCASSTGQPNYGYTFGSGTRLTVV.

The chain couples TRBV27 to TRBJ2-7, with 12 bases matching TRBD2. CDR3 length: 15 residues. Per germline, CDR1 MNHEY and CDR2 SMNVEV (reference sequence). The trim removed 6 bases at V and 3 bases at J, leaving 6 bases unmatched. The CDR3: CASSPSGRAGYEQYF. The CDR3 bases are TGTGCCAGCAGCCCTAGCGGGAGGGCCGGCTACGAGCAGTACTTC.

The chain uses TRBV19 and TRBJ1-5; 7 nucleotides agree with TRBD1. The CDR3 sequence is 15 residues long. Trimming cost V 7 bases and J 0 bases; bases outside gene matches: 6. Germline V gene lookup returns CDR1 LNHDA and CDR2 SQIVND (reference sequence). CDR3 sequence reads: CASTRQGISNQPQHF. CDR3 nucleotides: TGTGCCAGTACAAGACAGGGAATTAGCAATCAGCCCCAGCATTTT.

This chain joins TRBV9 and TRBJ1-1; tentative D call: TRBD1 (5 bases). Looked up from germline, CDR1 is SGDLS and CDR2 is YYNGEE. Trimming stripped 6 bases from V and 0 bases from J, with 15 bases between. The CDR3 loop spans 15 amino acids. Written as DNA, the CDR3 is TGTGCCAGCACCCCCCGGCAGGGCATGAACACTGAAGCTTTCTTT. Translated: CASTPRQGMNTEAFF.

The chain employs TRBV30 and TRBJ2-1; 11 nucleotides agree with TRBD2. Per germline, CDR1 GTSNPN and CDR2 SVGIG (reference sequence). CDR3 length: 17 amino acids. V was clipped by 5 bases and J by 4 bases; unmatched bases: 13. CDR3 DNA sequence: TGTGCCTGGGAAACCCGTCGGACTAGCGGGCCTTACAATGAGCAGTTCTTC. This codes for CAWETRRTSGPYNEQFF.

V and J are TRBV6-5 and TRBJ1-3; D is unclear. The germline CDR1 and CDR2 sequences are MNHEY and SVGAGI. CDR3 length: 14 amino acids. V was pared by 7 bases and J by 1 base, with 11 bases between. The CDR3 DNA reads TGTGCCAGCACGCCGCCCGGGTCTGGAAACACCATATATTTT. This encodes CASTPPGSGNTIYF.

In this sample, this clone turned up a few times. The J gene is TRBJ1-2, the V gene TRBV28; TRBD1 agrees at 9 bases. CDR3 length: 15 residues. With 3 bases clipped from V and 8 bases from J, the junction kept 10 bases outside the gene matches. CDR1 is MDHEN and CDR2 is SYDVKM in the germline V gene. The CDR3 loop is CASSFIQGARGGYTF. CDR3 bases: TGTGCCAGCAGTTTCATACAGGGGGCAAGAGGAGGCTACACCTTC.

This chain uses TRBV2 with TRBJ2-1, with a possible D match to TRBD1 (6 bases). Germline values: CDR1 SNHLY, CDR2 FYNNEI. The V and J ends lost 7 bases and 6 bases respectively, with 10 bases between them. CDR3 length: 12 amino acids. The CDR3 DNA reads TGTGCCAGCAAAAAACAGGGCAATGAGCAGTTCTTC. Protein: CASKKQGNEQFF.

On this clone itself: Other DNA sequences of this sample code for an identical CDR3. The gene calls are TRBV6-5 and TRBJ1-1, with TRBD1 matching over 9 bases. The CDR3 runs to 15 residues. Trimming cost V 2 bases and J 1 base; bases outside gene matches: 2. Germline CDR1 reads MNHEY; CDR2 reads SVGAGI. The CDR3 coding sequence is TGTGCCAGCAGTTACGGGGGACAGGGGAACACTGAAGCTTTCTTT. Translating gives CASSYGGQGNTEAFF.

J is TRBJ1-3 and V is TRBV18; possibly TRBD1 for D (6 bases). The germline V gene has CDR1 KGHSH and CDR2 LQKENI. This CDR3 has 14 residues. Trimming left V 3 bases short and J 8 bases short, with 14 bases between. CDR3 DNA: TGTGCCAGCTCACCCCCAACAGGGACCGACACCATATATTTT. Translation: CASSPPTGTDTIYF.

This chain joins TRBV28 and TRBJ2-1, with a possible D match to TRBD2 (5 bases). Germline lookup yields CDR1 MDHEN and CDR2 SYDVKM. Trimming removed 4 bases from V and 8 bases from J, with 30 bases in between. The CDR3 sequence is 19 residues long. The CDR3 loop is CASSSSFGLTEGLWDEQFF. The CDR3, as DNA: TGTGCCAGCAGTTCCTCGTTCGGGTTAACAGAGGGTTTATGGGATGAGCAGTTCTTC.

The CDR3: CASRGQNYGYTF. In nucleotides, the CDR3 is TGTGCCAGTAGGGGACAGAACTATGGCTACACCTTC. The chain carries TRBV28 and TRBJ1-2; 7 positions agree with TRBD1. The J segment lost 2 bases and the V segment lost 9 bases, leaving 3 bases of the junction unmatched. There are 12 residues in the CDR3. In germline, CDR1 is MDHEN, CDR2 SYDVKM.

The gene calls are TRBV18 and TRBJ1-1; TRBD1 agrees at 7 bases. V lost 1 base, J lost 0 bases, and 5 bases stayed unmatched. Germline CDR1 reads KGHSH; CDR2 reads LQKENI. There are 16 residues in the CDR3. CDR3 sequence reads: CASSPLQGRMNTEAFF. CDR3 DNA sequence: TGTGCCAGCTCACCACTACAGGGGCGAATGAACACTGAAGCTTTCTTT.

This rearrangement joins TRBV15 to TRBJ2-7; 10 bases match TRBD2. V lost 1 base and J lost 2; bases outside the gene matches: 5. CDR1 is LNHNV, CDR2 YYDKDF, per germline (reference sequence). CDR3 length equals 16 residues. The CDR3 region has the DNA TGTGCCACCAGCAGAGGGGCTAGCGGGAGCCCCTACGAGCAGTACTTC. This encodes CATSRGASGSPYEQYF.

The rearrangement uses TRBV24-1 and TRBJ1-2; 7 bases map to TRBD1. CDR3 length equals 14 residues. Per the germline V gene, CDR1 is KGHDR and CDR2 is SFDVKD. The trim removed 3 bases at V and 7 bases at J, leaving 7 bases unmatched. DNA for the CDR3: TGTGCCACCAGTGATCCCACAGGGGAGTTTGGCTACACCTTC. It specifies CATSDPTGEFGYTF.

This clone was observed once. The rearrangement joins TRBV29-1 to TRBJ2-1, with D possibly TRBD2 on 5 matching bases. The V and J ends lost 6 bases and 9 bases respectively, with 18 bases between them. Germline V CDR1 and CDR2: SQVTM, ANQGSEA. CDR3 length equals 13 residues. Written as DNA, the CDR3 is TGCAGCGTCGAGGGTGGTTTAAGGGCTGAGCAGTTCTTC. This encodes CSVEGGLRAEQFF.

The genes are TRBV11-3 and TRBJ2-1; the match to TRBD1 covers 9 bases. V was clipped by 0 bases and J by 3 bases; unmatched bases: 3. From germline, CDR1 is SGHNT and CDR2 YENEEA. This CDR3 has 16 residues. The CDR3 nucleotides are TGTGCCAGCAGCTTAGATTGGGGACAGGGCTACAATGAGCAGTTCTTC. It encodes CASSLDWGQGYNEQFF.

This chain connects TRBV6-5 to TRBJ1-3; a weak D match, TRBD1 (6 bases). Between the trimmed V and J ends, which lost 0 bases and 2 bases, there was a span of 11 bases. The germline V gene has CDR1 MNHEY and CDR2 SVGAGI. The CDR3 has 16 residues. CDR3 sequence reads: CASSYSLAGAGNTIYF. The CDR3 bases are TGTGCCAGCAGTTACTCCTTGGCAGGGGCTGGAAACACCATATATTTT.

This chain uses TRBV6-4 with TRBJ2-6; D might be TRBD2 (7 bases). The length of the CDR3 is 17 residues. The ends were cut back, 0 bases at V and 0 bases at J, with 9 bases in the middle. Germline CDR1 and CDR2: MRHNA and SNTAGT. CDR3 nucleotide sequence: TGTGCCAGCAGTGACTCGGGGGGGCTCTCTGGGGCCAACGTCCTGACTTTC. Its protein product is CASSDSGGLSGANVLTF.

The rearrangement links TRBV19 to TRBJ2-2; the match to TRBD2 covers 11 bases. The CDR3 totals 16 residues. Losses at the gene ends were 6 bases for V and 3 bases for J; bases not matched to a gene: 6. Germline lookup yields CDR1 LNHDA and CDR2 SQIVND (reference sequence). This chain's CDR3 is CASRLGGLADTGELFF. The CDR3 DNA is TGTGCCAGTAGATTGGGGGGACTAGCGGACACCGGGGAGCTGTTTTTT.